This TCR beta chain stems from a study of shared clonotypes between healthy human individuals. The overall study: Used for every donor were three CD4 naive, three CD4 memory, two CD8 naive and one CD8 memory plate.

Findings and limits, study-wide: The rarefaction results pointed to incomplete sorted-subset sequencing despite large depth. Memory subsets generally showed smaller estimated richness than naive subsets did.

This table comes from immunoSEQ multiplex PCR, and its TCRdb copy is limited to in-frame clones, with some not included. The sample records approximately 500,000 clones, 90% to 97% being singletons. Naive CD4+ cells were CD45RA-selected; the remaining cells were memory. Notes on this clone: Its antigen is currently unknown.

V lost 2 bases and J lost 5; bases outside the gene matches: 13. This CDR3 spans 18 amino acids. Germline V gene data show CDR1 as GTSNPN and CDR2 as SVGIG (reference sequence). The chain has TRBV30 and TRBJ2-2; 11 bases line up with TRBD2. This sequence originates from a woman in her twenties or thirties in good health. Sequenced: naive CD4+ T cells sorted from blood. Subset denoted: CD45RA+ positively selected. In DNA, the CDR3 is TGTGCCTGGAGTCAAATAGCGGGAGGGCCCCTTTTTACCGGGGAGCTGTTTTTT. This encodes CAWSQIAGGPLFTGELFF.